Shown below are 21 T cell receptor beta chains from a single sample sequenced in a study of T cell repertoires in cytomegalovirus infection. MiXCR, applied by TCRdb to the reads, yields one record per CDR3 protein. Among about 350,000 distinct CDR3 sequences, roughly 36% were seen once, and the ten largest hold roughly 13%. These receptors are not linked to any known antigen. Sample: cultured PBMCs, taken from culture after CMV antigen stimulation. The receptors stem from a human donor in good health (CMV status not recorded). Some clones in this sample may be carry-over from other donors' samples.

This clonotype was detected many times. The rearrangement uses TRBV7-2 and TRBJ2-6; D is perhaps TRBD2 (5 bases). Trimming left V 3 bases short and J 5 bases short, with 17 bases between. CDR1 SGHTA and CDR2 FQGNSA come from the germline V gene. The CDR3 length is 17 residues. The CDR3 loop reads CASSFGLRQARANVLTF. The DNA for the CDR3 is TGTGCCAGCAGCTTCGGACTCCGCCAAGCTAGGGCCAACGTCCTGACTTTC. The complete variable domain, with remaining parts taken from reference TRBV7-2 and TRBJ2-6, reads GAGVSQSPSNKVTEKGKDVELRCDPISGHTALYWYRQSLGQGLEFLIYFQGNSAPDKSGLPSDRFSAERTGGSVSTLTIQRTQQEDSAVYLCASSFGLRQARANVLTFGAGSRLTVL.

This clonotype turned up a few times. The gene calls are TRBV6-2 or TRBV6-3 and TRBJ1-1; possibly TRBD1 for D (6 bases). The CDR3 runs to 14 residues. The V end lost 5 bases, the J end lost 7 bases, and 17 bases lay between the germline ends. The germline V gene has CDR1 MNHEY and CDR2 SVGEGT. CDR3 region: CASSAQGAGGEAFF. The CDR3 coding sequence is TGTGCCAGCAGTGCACAGGGAGCGGGCGGTGAAGCTTTCTTT.

The chain is built from TRBV5-1 and TRBJ2-4, with D unresolved. Trimming took off 2 bases at V and 4 bases at J, with 7 bases between the two ends. CDR1 is SGHRS, CDR2 YFSETQ, per germline. This CDR3 is built from 13 residues. This chain's CDR3 is CASSFSQKNIQYF. The CDR3 DNA reads as TGCGCCAGCAGCTTCTCTCAGAAAAACATTCAGTACTTC.

CDR3 in DNA: TGTGCCAGCAGTGCGGGGGGGGAAGAGACCCAGTACTTC. It specifies CASSAGGEETQYF. V and J are TRBV25-1 and TRBJ2-5, with 8 bases fitting TRBD2. This CDR3 has 13 amino acids. V trimming: 4 bases; J trimming: 3 bases; junction bases outside the gene matches: 1. Germline CDR1 and CDR2: MGHDK and SYGVNS.

The chain joins TRBV11-2 to TRBJ2-1, with D perhaps being TRBD1 or TRBD2 (6 bases each). Germline V CDR1 and CDR2: SGHAT, FQNNGV. The CDR3 runs 15 residues. V lost 5 bases to trimming and J lost 7 bases, with 18 bases between them. CDR3 DNA sequence: TGTGCCAGCAGCCCACTCCTGCAGGGGAGGAATGAGCAGTTCTTC. Amino acid sequence: CASSPLLQGRNEQFF.

The J gene is TRBJ1-4, the V gene TRBV7-9, with 10 bases that match TRBD1. The germline gives CDR1 SEHNR, CDR2 FQNEAQ (reference sequence). The J segment lost 6 bases and the V segment lost 7 bases, leaving 5 bases of the junction unmatched. This CDR3 is built from 14 residues. Written as DNA, the CDR3 is TGTGCCAGCAACGAGGACAGGGGGGATGAAAAACTGTTTTTT. Residues: CASNEDRGDEKLFF.

The chain uses TRBV12-5 and TRBJ1-2, with 7 bases aligning to TRBD1. Germline trimming cut 5 bases from V and 4 bases from J; bases unmatched to any gene: 4. There are 13 residues in the CDR3. Germline V gives CDR1 LGHNT, CDR2 FRNRAP. CDR3 in DNA: TGTGCTAGTGGTCCGGGACAGCTCTATGGCTACACCTTC. It translates to CASGPGQLYGYTF.

V and J are TRBV4-3 and TRBJ2-1; 7 bases agree with TRBD2. In germline, CDR1 is LGHNA, CDR2 YSLEER. V was pared by 4 bases and J by 8 bases, with 8 bases of the junction left unmatched. The CDR3 spans 14 residues. The CDR3 nucleotides read TGCGCCAGCAGCCCCGGGACTAACGGGTATGAGCAGTTCTTC. It codes for CASSPGTNGYEQFF.

The J gene is TRBJ2-7, the V gene TRBV19; 7 bases line up with TRBD1. Germline loops: CDR1 LNHDA, CDR2 SQIVND (reference sequence). With V trimmed by 5 bases and J by 6 bases, 10 bases remained unmatched. CDR3 length: 14 residues. CDR3 sequence reads: CASSPRQGPSEQYF. As DNA, the CDR3 is TGTGCCAGTAGTCCTCGACAGGGCCCCAGCGAGCAGTACTTC.

This clonotype was seen many times. V gene TRBV7-2 combines with J gene TRBJ2-3, with a possible D match to TRBD1 (6 bases). The CDR3 consists of 15 residues. The V gene's germline CDR1 is SGHTA and CDR2 FQGNSA. Trimming pared 4 bases from V and 6 bases from J, leaving 17 bases between. For the CDR3, the DNA is TGTGCCAGCAGCTCTCAGGGGAACCCGGGGGATACGCAGTATTTT. Translated: CASSSQGNPGDTQYF.

This clonotype was detected only a few times. The chain links TRBV12-3 or TRBV12-4 to TRBJ2-1, with no clear D. V was trimmed by 4 bases and J by 4 bases, leaving 20 bases between them. CDR3 length: 17 amino acids. CDR3: CASSSGRGSGVYNEQFF. For the CDR3, the DNA is TGTGCCAGCAGTTCCGGAAGAGGTAGTGGGGTATACAATGAGCAGTTCTTC.

This clonotype has a handful of counts. V gene TRBV7-9 combines with J gene TRBJ2-6, with D possibly called TRBD1 or TRBD2 (6 bases each). Germline-derived CDR1 and CDR2 are SEHNR and FQNEAQ (reference sequence). CDR3 length: 17 amino acids. Trimming took 3 bases from V and 2 from J, leaving 14 bases between them. CDR3 loop: CASSFSTRGAGANVLTF. In DNA, the CDR3 is TGTGCCAGCAGCTTTTCCACGAGGGGGGCTGGGGCCAACGTCCTGACTTTC.

V is TRBV30 and J is TRBJ1-1; D possibly corresponds to TRBD1 (5 bases). The CDR3 is 11 residues long. From germline, CDR1 is GTSNPN and CDR2 SVGIG (reference sequence). Deletions cut 4 bases from V and 7 bases from J, with 10 bases between. The CDR3 DNA follows: TGTGCCTGGACAGGGAGGGGTGAAGCTTTCTTT. It specifies CAWTGRGEAFF.

This clonotype was seen only a few times. V gene TRBV6-5 combines with J gene TRBJ2-2; 8 bases are shared with TRBD2. From germline, CDR1 is MNHEY and CDR2 SVGAGI. The CDR3 is made up of 14 amino acids. The V gene end was trimmed by 7 bases and the J gene end by 9 bases; junction bases not matched to a gene: 10. The CDR3 here is CASTTGGPPWELFF. DNA for the CDR3: TGTGCCAGCACAACGGGGGGGCCGCCCTGGGAGCTGTTTTTT.

This clonotype was seen a few times. V usage is TRBV11-1 and J usage is TRBJ2-1; 14 positions agree with TRBD2. The trim removed 5 bases at V and 3 bases at J, leaving 12 bases unmatched. Germline V gene data show CDR1 as SGHAT and CDR2 as FQDESV (reference sequence). CDR3 length equals 19 residues. As DNA, the CDR3 is TGTGCCAGCAGCCCAACCGGGACTAGCGGGAGTACGGGCTACAATGAGCAGTTCTTC. Translating gives CASSPTGTSGSTGYNEQFF.

The chain is built from TRBV6-8 and TRBJ2-3, with 11 bases fitting TRBD1. Germline CDR1 reads MNHGY; CDR2 reads SAAAGT. Unmatched junction bases numbered 6, after V lost 6 bases and J lost 4 bases. The CDR3 runs to 15 residues. For the CDR3, the DNA is TGTGCCAGCAGCGCCGGGACAGGGGGTCCAGATACGCAGTATTTT. Its translation: CASSAGTGGPDTQYF.

The V and J genes are TRBV5-1 and TRBJ2-5, with D perhaps given as TRBD1 or TRBD2 (5 bases each). CDR3 size: 15 residues. V was clipped by 5 bases and J by 5 bases, with 19 bases between them. Germline CDR1 and CDR2: SGHRS and YFSETQ. This chain's CDR3 is CASRPTGTRGETQYF. CDR3 sequence (DNA): TGCGCCAGCAGGCCCACCGGGACCCGTGGCGAGACCCAGTACTTC.

Only a few counts were recorded for this clonotype. This chain connects TRBV12-3 or TRBV12-4 to TRBJ1-1; D perhaps matches TRBD1 (6 bases). Trimming stripped 2 bases from V and 3 bases from J, with 13 bases between. This CDR3 has 15 residues. The CDR3 reads CASSLSGGLYTEAFF. The CDR3 nucleotides read TGTGCCAGCAGTTTATCCGGGGGGCTGTACACTGAAGCTTTCTTT.

The CDR3 coding sequence is TGCAGTGCTCGCTATCTGACTAGCGGGGAAAGGCGCGAACAAGAGACCCAGTACTTC. Protein product: CSARYLTSGERREQETQYF. The V and J genes are TRBV20-1 and TRBJ2-5; 11 bases fit TRBD2. The CDR3 is made up of 19 amino acids. J gave up 2 bases and V 5 bases, and 19 bases lay outside the gene matches. Germline V gives CDR1 DFQATT, CDR2 SNEGSKA (reference sequence).

The chain couples TRBV6-5 to TRBJ2-5; D is unresolved. Trimming stripped 0 bases from V and 0 bases from J, with 14 bases between. The CDR3 is 17 amino acids. The germline CDR1 and CDR2 sequences are MNHEY and SVGAGI. Here the CDR3 reads CASSYSIDPLYQETQYF. The CDR3 bases are TGTGCCAGCAGTTACTCGATAGACCCACTCTACCAAGAGACCCAGTACTTC.

Only a few counts were recorded for this clonotype. V is TRBV6-2 or TRBV6-3 and J is TRBJ2-5; TRBD1 matches 7 bases. CDR1 is MNHEY and CDR2 is SVGEGT in the germline V gene. V gave up 0 bases and J gave up 4 bases; unmatched junction bases: 8. This CDR3 comprises 16 residues. The CDR3 reads CASSYSAGGNRETQYF. The CDR3, as DNA: TGTGCCAGCAGTTACTCGGCAGGGGGAAATCGAGAGACCCAGTACTTC.